This entry concerns a single T cell receptor (beta chain). Its target is not known. This entry is derived from a study of blood T cells in healthy people across ages. Study-wide results and limits: Unsorted PBMCs ruled out conclusive naive versus antigen-experienced comparison. Measured against age, TCR beta diversity per million T cells decreased in a roughly linear manner. Diversity estimated from one million T cells was considered an underestimate.

Using a J-beta primer mix together with a sample-barcoded 5' primer, a second PCR was run for about 7 to 12 cycles. There were at least 2.5 million CDR3-containing paired-end reads obtained from each sample. MiXCR was run by TCRdb on the 5' RACE reads, yielding one entry per CDR3 protein. Of roughly 1,700,000 distinct CDR3 sequences in the sample, roughly 27% are singletons; the top ten hold about 7.7%. V trimming: 0 bases; J trimming: 3 bases; junction bases outside the gene matches: 7. The germline gives CDR1 SGHRS, CDR2 YFSETQ. This CDR3 comprises 16 residues. The V gene is TRBV5-1, the J gene TRBJ2-3; 7 bases match TRBD2. This TCR was sampled from a woman aged 25 to 39 in good health. Input material: blood. CDR3 residues: CASSLGLAMETDTQYF. In nucleotides, the CDR3 is TGCGCCAGCAGCTTGGGACTAGCTATGGAGACAGATACGCAGTATTTT.